This T cell receptor beta chain appears in the sequencing data of a study of Ad26.COV2.S vaccination and SARS-CoV-2 variants. On the study more broadly: The study gave Ad26.COV2.S intramuscularly, once or twice 56 days apart. Whole-study findings and limits: Assessments of TCR breadth and depth may have underestimated the total T cell responses. Whether participants received vaccine or placebo, their non-spike TCR breadth was similar.

Profiling relied on immunoSEQ multiplex PCR, and the TCRdb table lists in-frame clones only, not all of them. The sample lists a few hundred thousand clones; around 82% were seen once. This clone appeared once. What it binds is unknown. The treatment here: about 20 received Ad26.COV2.S at low or high dose, single or two shots; roughly five received placebo; per-sample allocation not given. At day 63 after the first vaccine or placebo injection, samples were drawn. Boston supplied an adult donor aged 18-55 years. V was pared by 4 bases and J by 3 bases, with 14 bases between. This CDR3 contains 14 residues. The germline V gene encodes CDR1 SGDLS and CDR2 YYNGEE.

The sample here was peripheral blood, taken in a trial of Ad26.COV2.S vaccine versus placebo. This TCR came from a person aged 18 to 65 who received the Ad26.COV2.S COVID-19 vaccine or a placebo. The chain recombines TRBV9 with TRBJ2-7; possibly TRBD1 for D (5 bases). The CDR3 DNA reads as TGTGCCAGCAGCTGGGGTACGCAGGGCTACGAGCAGTACTTC. Residues: CASSWGTQGYEQYF.